These 28 T cell receptor beta chains came from one sample sequenced in a study of T cells after yellow fever vaccination. TCRdb called the 5' RACE reads again in MiXCR, with one record for every CDR3 protein. The sample yields around 500,000 distinct CDR3 sequences, about a fifth seen once. This sample comprised PBMCs, obtained more than 20 days after the first yellow fever vaccination. The receptors originated from a man between 18 and 35 years old who received the YFV17D yellow fever vaccine.

V usage is TRBV29-1 and J usage is TRBJ1-2, with TRBD1 matching over 7 bases. Losses at the gene ends were 5 bases for V and 8 bases for J; bases not matched to a gene: 5. Germline V gives CDR1 SQVTM, CDR2 ANQGSEA. The CDR3 consists of 11 residues. The CDR3 bases are TGCAGCGTTCGACAGGGCGGGGGCTACACCTTC. Its protein is CSVRQGGGYTF. Using reference TRBV29-1 and TRBJ1-2 for the parts outside the CDR3, the full variable domain is SAVISQKPSRDICQRGTSLTIQCQVDSQVTMMFWYRQQPGQSLTLIATANQGSEATYESGFVIDKFPISRPNLTFSTLTVSNMSPEDSSIYLCSVRQGGGYTFGSGTRLTVV.

CDR3 amino acids: CASSTRAGTLNTGELFF. The DNA of the CDR3 is TGTGCCAGCAGCACCCGAGCCGGGACACTGAACACCGGGGAGCTGTTTTTT. The rearrangement links TRBV14 to TRBJ2-2; a possible D gene is TRBD1 (6 bases). Germline loops: CDR1 SGHDN, CDR2 FVKESK. V was pared by 5 bases and J by 1 base, with 17 bases between. This CDR3 region has 17 residues.

There are a few counts of this clonotype. The CDR3 loop is CASSYVNGELFF. The CDR3 coding sequence is TGTGCCAGCAGTTACGTTAACGGGGAGCTGTTTTTT. The chain joins TRBV11-2 to TRBJ2-2; no reliable D call. This CDR3 contains 12 residues. Germline V gives CDR1 SGHAT, CDR2 FQNNGV. Trimming left V 6 bases short and J 7 bases short, with 9 bases between. The full variable domain, rest sourced from reference TRBV11-2 and TRBJ2-2, is EAGVAQSPRYKIIEKRQSVAFWCNPISGHATLYWYQQILGQGPKLLIQFQNNGVVDDSQLPKDRFSAERLKGVDSTLKIQPAKLEDSAVYLCASSYVNGELFFGEGSRLTVL.

The gene calls are TRBV11-2 and TRBJ2-2; 7 nucleotides agree with TRBD1. Germline trimming cut 5 bases from V and 5 bases from J; bases unmatched to any gene: 8. The germline CDR1 and CDR2 sequences are SGHAT and FQNNGV. CDR3 length: 15 residues. This CDR3 reads CASSVSGTETGELFF. In DNA form, the CDR3 reads TGTGCCAGCAGCGTCTCCGGGACAGAGACCGGGGAGCTGTTTTTT.

This chain links TRBV7-3 with TRBJ2-3, with D uncertain. Germline V lookup: CDR1 SGHTA, CDR2 FQGTGA. CDR3 length equals 13 residues. V lost 3 bases, J lost 6 bases, and 10 bases lay in between. The CDR3, as DNA: TGTGCCAGCAGCTTCCACCCCCTGGATACGCAGTATTTT. It is translated as CASSFHPLDTQYF.

This chain joins TRBV3-1 and TRBJ1-4; 9 bases agree with TRBD1. This CDR3 is 15 amino acids long. The germline gives CDR1 LGHDT, CDR2 YNNKEL (reference sequence). V lost 3 bases to trimming and J lost 8 bases; unmatched junction nucleotides: 7. The CDR3 loop is CASSQLGQGGEKLFF. Here the CDR3 DNA reads TGTGCCAGCAGCCAGTTGGGACAGGGTGGAGAAAAACTGTTTTTT.

This clonotype showed up just a few times. The chain combines TRBV12-3 or TRBV12-4 with TRBJ2-1; D may be TRBD2 (5 bases). This CDR3 is 14 amino acids long. V was shortened by 3 bases and J by 7 bases, with 13 bases between the two germline ends. CDR3 DNA sequence: TGTGCCAGCAGTTTTGAGGGAATTTGGAATGAGCAGTTCTTC. Translated, it gives CASSFEGIWNEQFF.

The CDR3 protein is CASSVTGGRSYYEQYV. For the CDR3, the DNA is TGTGCCAGCAGTGTGACAGGGGGCAGATCTTACTACGAGCAGTACGTC. The V call is TRBV28, the J call TRBJ2-7, with TRBD1 identical over 10 bases. CDR3 length equals 16 residues. With V trimmed by 5 bases and J by 3 bases, 10 bases remained unmatched. CDR1 and CDR2 (germline): MDHEN, SYDVKM.

This clonotype was counted between two and nine times. This chain uses TRBV24-1 with TRBJ1-2, with 10 bases that match TRBD1. J was trimmed by 7 bases and V by 3 bases; bases with no gene match: 7. Germline V gene lookup returns CDR1 KGHDR and CDR2 SFDVKD. This CDR3 region has 15 residues. CDR3: CATSDPGQGLSGYTF. The CDR3 nucleotides read TGTGCCACCAGTGATCCGGGACAGGGGCTGTCTGGCTACACCTTC.

The chain combines TRBV9 with TRBJ2-3, with no clear D. The CDR3 is 16 amino acids. The germline V gene has CDR1 SGDLS and CDR2 YYNGEE. V was pared by 0 bases and J by 5 bases, with 16 bases between. CDR3 nucleotides: TGTGCCAGCAGCGTAGAATCGTTCGGGTTGAGAGATACGCAGTATTTT. It translates to CASSVESFGLRDTQYF.

Only a few counts were recorded for this clonotype. The chain has TRBV4-3 and TRBJ2-7, with D hard to call. There are 14 residues in the CDR3. V was cut by 3 bases and J by 4 bases, with 13 bases left in between. Germline V gene sequence: CDR1 LGHNA, CDR2 YSLEER. The CDR3 region is CASSHGRIGYEQYF. Here the CDR3 DNA reads TGCGCCAGCAGCCACGGCAGGATTGGGTACGAGCAGTACTTC.

This clonotype was picked up one time. The chain uses TRBV6-5 and TRBJ1-1, with D unresolved. CDR3 length equals 15 residues. The V end was cut by 2 bases, the J end by 2 bases, with 12 bases between. Germline V lookup: CDR1 MNHEY, CDR2 SVGAGI. CDR3 residues: CASSYGNSLNTEAFF. The CDR3, as DNA: TGTGCCAGCAGTTACGGGAACAGTTTAAACACTGAAGCTTTCTTT.

This chain links TRBV10-3 with TRBJ2-1; 10 bases match TRBD2. Germline trimming cut 4 bases from V and 9 bases from J; bases unmatched to any gene: 9. The V gene's germline CDR1 is ENHRY and CDR2 SYGVKD. The CDR3 covers 15 residues. The CDR3 spells CAISGSGGAGSEQFF. CDR3 DNA sequence: TGTGCCATCAGTGGGAGCGGGGGGGCCGGGAGTGAGCAGTTCTTC.

This clonotype was counted a few times. The chain combines TRBV7-9 with TRBJ1-1, with D uncertain. Trimming removed 2 bases at V and 6 bases at J, with 7 bases between. The CDR3 runs 12 residues. Germline loops: CDR1 SEHNR, CDR2 FQNEAQ (reference sequence). CDR3 residues: CASSLPKAEAFF. For the CDR3, the DNA is TGTGCCAGCAGCTTACCTAAAGCTGAAGCTTTCTTT.

V usage is TRBV4-3 and J usage is TRBJ2-6; TRBD1 aligns across 9 bases. Per the germline V gene, CDR1 is LGHNA and CDR2 is YSLEER. Trimming removed 4 bases from V and 4 bases from J; junction bases left unmatched: 8. The CDR3 loop spans 17 amino acids. CDR3 amino acids: CASSRQGQGLGANVLTF. As DNA, the CDR3 is TGCGCCAGCAGCCGCCAAGGACAGGGGTTGGGGGCCAACGTCCTGACTTTC.

This clonotype was detected only once. This chain uses TRBV4-3 with TRBJ2-5, with a possible D match to TRBD1 (8 bases). The V end lost 5 bases, the J end lost 7 bases, and 14 bases lay between the germline ends. The germline CDR1 and CDR2 sequences are LGHNA and YSLEER. The CDR3 runs to 13 residues. CDR3 bases: TGCGCCAGCAGCTTAACAGGGGGGGGGACCCAGTACTTC. It translates to CASSLTGGGTQYF.

This clonotype has more than one count but fewer than ten. This rearrangement joins TRBV7-9 to TRBJ1-1; a weak D match, TRBD1 (5 bases). Germline V gives CDR1 SEHNR, CDR2 FQNEAQ (reference sequence). The CDR3 loop spans 12 amino acids. Trimming cost V 5 bases and J 8 bases, with 12 bases left between them. The chain's CDR3 is CASSQGRGEAFF. CDR3 nucleotide sequence: TGTGCCAGCAGCCAGGGTCGGGGGGAAGCTTTCTTT.

This clonotype occurred many times. The chain uses TRBV6-1 and TRBJ2-2; 9 bases align to TRBD1. Germline CDR1 is MNHNS and CDR2 is SASEGT. The CDR3 has 13 residues. V dropped 6 bases and J dropped 6; count of bases not matched to a gene: 2. CDR3 coding DNA: TGTGCCAGCAGGAGACAGGGGGCCGGGGAGCTGTTTTTT. Encoded protein: CASRRQGAGELFF.

The J gene is TRBJ1-5, the V gene TRBV5-1, with 10 bases aligning to TRBD1. The V gene's germline CDR1 is SGHRS and CDR2 YFSETQ. This CDR3 region has 16 residues. Losses at the gene ends were 5 bases for V and 5 bases for J; bases not matched to a gene: 10. The CDR3 DNA reads as TGCGCCAGCAGGAGAGGGACAGGGGATGGGGATCAGCCCCAGCATTTT. Encoded protein: CASRRGTGDGDQPQHF.

Only a few counts were recorded for this clonotype. The chain combines TRBV4-1 with TRBJ1-2, with TRBD1 matching over 8 bases. Germline CDR1 and CDR2: MGHRA and YSYEKL. The CDR3 extends over 13 amino acids. Germline trimming cut 8 bases from V and 8 bases from J; bases unmatched to any gene: 10. CDR3 bases: TGCGCCAGCGGGCCCTCAGGGGGCGGCGGCTACACCTTC. This sequence encodes CASGPSGGGGYTF.

The table lists this clonotype with a few counts. The J gene is TRBJ2-1, the V gene TRBV12-3 or TRBV12-4; 8 bases are shared with TRBD2. The CDR3 runs 17 residues. The ends lost 2 bases at V and 6 bases at J; junction bases unmatched: 12. The DNA of the CDR3 is TGTGCCAGCAGTTTATTTACCGGGGGGGCCTCCCCCAATGAGCAGTTCTTC. The encoded protein is CASSLFTGGASPNEQFF.

This chain joins TRBV5-1 and TRBJ1-3; a possible D gene is TRBD1 (5 bases). The CDR3 runs to 13 residues. Germline V gene lookup returns CDR1 SGHRS and CDR2 YFSETQ. V was clipped by 9 bases and J by 4 bases, with 14 bases between them. The CDR3 DNA follows: TGCGCCACCTCCGAGGGGAGCGGAAACACCATATATTTT. This encodes CATSEGSGNTIYF. The full variable domain, with the rest looked up from reference TRBV5-1 and TRBJ1-3, is KAGVTQTPRYLIKTRGQQVTLSCSPISGHRSVSWYQQTPGQGLQFLFEYFSETQRNKGNFPGRFSGRQFSNSRSEMNVSTLELGDSALYLCATSEGSGNTIYFGEGSWLTVV.

A few counts support this clonotype. The J gene is TRBJ2-5, the V gene TRBV23-1; D might be TRBD1 (5 bases). TRBV23-1 counts as an open reading frame of uncertain function. Trimming shortened V by 0 bases and J by 5 bases, and 10 bases separated the two germline ends. This CDR3 contains 14 residues. Here the CDR3 reads CASSQSWGRETQYF. DNA of the CDR3: TGCGCCAGCAGTCAATCCTGGGGCCGGGAGACCCAGTACTTC.

Only a few counts were recorded for this clonotype. The CDR3 loop is CASSSTPGQGNTEAFF. The CDR3 DNA is TGCGCCAGCAGCTCGACCCCGGGACAGGGGAACACTGAAGCTTTCTTT. V is TRBV5-1 and J is TRBJ1-1; 9 nucleotides align to TRBD1. The CDR3 runs 16 residues. Per the germline V gene, CDR1 is SGHRS and CDR2 is YFSETQ. Unmatched junction bases numbered 7, after V lost 3 bases and J lost 1 base.

This clonotype was counted a few times. This chain joins TRBV20-1 and TRBJ2-2; 11 bases are shared with TRBD2. Per the germline V gene, CDR1 is DFQATT and CDR2 is SNEGSKA (reference sequence). The CDR3 extends over 15 amino acids. Trimming removed 4 bases from V and 4 bases from J; junction bases left unmatched: 5. The CDR3, as DNA: TGCAGTGCTACGGGACTAGCGGTACTCACCGGGGAGCTGTTTTTT. Residues: CSATGLAVLTGELFF.

Many counts were recorded for this clonotype. The chain is built from TRBV15 and TRBJ2-5; TRBD1 matches at 8 bases. V was clipped by 3 bases and J by 5 bases; unmatched bases: 5. The CDR3 is 14 residues long. Looked up from germline, CDR1 is LNHNV and CDR2 is YYDKDF (reference sequence). The CDR3 DNA reads TGTGCCACCAGCAGCCAGGGGGCCGATGAGACCCAGTACTTC. Its translation: CATSSQGADETQYF.

This clonotype was counted only a few times. This chain links TRBV28 with TRBJ2-7; D ambiguous. V lost 4 bases and J lost 5, with 6 bases in between. Germline-derived CDR1 and CDR2 are MDHEN and SYDVKM. The CDR3 length is 11 residues. CDR3 bases: TGTGCCAGCAGTTCGATGAACGAGCAGTACGTC. This encodes CASSSMNEQYV.

The CDR3 reads CSVTHGGGGNQPQHF. DNA for the CDR3: TGCAGTGTTACCCACGGGGGAGGAGGGAATCAGCCCCAGCATTTT. This chain joins TRBV20-1 and TRBJ1-5; D possibly corresponds to TRBD1 (5 bases). Germline lookup yields CDR1 DFQATT and CDR2 SNEGSKA (reference sequence). The CDR3 is 15 residues long. The V and J ends lost 7 bases and 4 bases respectively, with 20 bases between them.